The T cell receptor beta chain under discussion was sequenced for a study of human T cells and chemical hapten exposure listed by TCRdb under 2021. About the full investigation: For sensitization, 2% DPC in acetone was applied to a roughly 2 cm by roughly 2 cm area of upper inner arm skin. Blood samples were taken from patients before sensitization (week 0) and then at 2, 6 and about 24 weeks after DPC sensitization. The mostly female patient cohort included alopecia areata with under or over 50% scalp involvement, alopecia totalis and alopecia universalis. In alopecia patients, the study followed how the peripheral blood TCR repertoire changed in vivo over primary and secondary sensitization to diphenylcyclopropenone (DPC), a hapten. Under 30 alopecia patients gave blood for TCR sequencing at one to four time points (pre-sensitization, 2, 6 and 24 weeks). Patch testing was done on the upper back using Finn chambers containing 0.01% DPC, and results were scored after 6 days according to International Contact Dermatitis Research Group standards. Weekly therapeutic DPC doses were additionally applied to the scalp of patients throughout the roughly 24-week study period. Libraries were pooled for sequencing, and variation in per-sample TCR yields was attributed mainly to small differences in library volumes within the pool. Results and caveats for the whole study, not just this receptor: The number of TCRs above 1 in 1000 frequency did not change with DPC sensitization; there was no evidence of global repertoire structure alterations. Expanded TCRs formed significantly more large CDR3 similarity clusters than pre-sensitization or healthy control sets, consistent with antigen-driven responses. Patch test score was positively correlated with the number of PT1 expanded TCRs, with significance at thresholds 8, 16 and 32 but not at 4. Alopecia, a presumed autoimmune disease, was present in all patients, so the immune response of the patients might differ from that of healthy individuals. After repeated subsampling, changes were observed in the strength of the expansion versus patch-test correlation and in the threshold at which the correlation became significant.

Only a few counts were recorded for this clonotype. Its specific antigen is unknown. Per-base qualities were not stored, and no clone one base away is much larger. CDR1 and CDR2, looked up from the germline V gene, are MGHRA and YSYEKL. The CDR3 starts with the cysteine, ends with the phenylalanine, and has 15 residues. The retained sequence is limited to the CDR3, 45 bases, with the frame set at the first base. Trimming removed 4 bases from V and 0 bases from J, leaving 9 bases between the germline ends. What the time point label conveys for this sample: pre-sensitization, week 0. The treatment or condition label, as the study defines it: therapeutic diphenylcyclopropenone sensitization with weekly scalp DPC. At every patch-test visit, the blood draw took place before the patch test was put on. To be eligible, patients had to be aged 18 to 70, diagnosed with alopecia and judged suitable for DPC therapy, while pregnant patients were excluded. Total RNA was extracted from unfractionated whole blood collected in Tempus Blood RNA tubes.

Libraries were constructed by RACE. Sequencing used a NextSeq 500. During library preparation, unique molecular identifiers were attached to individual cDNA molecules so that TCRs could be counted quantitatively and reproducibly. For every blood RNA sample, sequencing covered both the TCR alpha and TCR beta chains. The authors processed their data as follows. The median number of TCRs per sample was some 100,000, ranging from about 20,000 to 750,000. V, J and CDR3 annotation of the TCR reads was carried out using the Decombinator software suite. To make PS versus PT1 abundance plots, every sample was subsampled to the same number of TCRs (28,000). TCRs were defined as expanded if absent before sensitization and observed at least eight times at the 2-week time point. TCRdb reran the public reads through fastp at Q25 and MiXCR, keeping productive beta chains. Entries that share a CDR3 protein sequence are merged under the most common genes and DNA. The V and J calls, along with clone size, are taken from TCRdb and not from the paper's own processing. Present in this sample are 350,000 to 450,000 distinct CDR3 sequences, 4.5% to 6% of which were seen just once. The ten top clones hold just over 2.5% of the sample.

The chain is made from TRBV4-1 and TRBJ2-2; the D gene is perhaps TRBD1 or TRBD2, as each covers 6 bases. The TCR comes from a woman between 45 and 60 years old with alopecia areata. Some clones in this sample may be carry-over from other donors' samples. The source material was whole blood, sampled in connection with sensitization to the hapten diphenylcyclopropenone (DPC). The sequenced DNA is TGCGCCAGCAGCCGAGGGGGGCCGAACACCGGGGAGCTGTTTTTT. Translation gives CASSRGGPNTGELFF.